The next 21 T cell receptor beta chains were all read from a single sample in a study of beta chain features in type 1 diabetes. Overall study results and limits: Shorter TCRB CDR3s, moderately but significantly so, marked every one of the four CD4+ subsets in Type 1 diabetes patients.

The entirety of the isolated RNA underwent reverse transcription, so expressed TCRB transcripts were sequenced. The repertoire was sequenced with immunoSEQ multiplex PCR; TCRdb's copy has only in-frame clones and lacks some. Found here are over 650,000 clones, around an eighth of them singletons; the top ten hold around 0.04%. Their antigen targets remain unknown. Sequencing input: naive CD4+ T cells from blood. The receptors here all came from a man between 18 and 35 years old with type 1 diabetes.

The rearrangement uses TRBV11-2 and TRBJ2-1; the D gene is possibly TRBD2 (5 bases). Per germline, CDR1 SGHAT and CDR2 FQNNGV. The ends were cut back, 6 bases at V and 4 bases at J, with 7 bases in the middle. CDR3 size: 12 residues. The CDR3 DNA is TGTGCCAGCAGGAGCGGTTACAATGAGCAGTTCTTC. As protein: CASRSGYNEQFF.

The genes are TRBV7-8 and TRBJ2-5; 8 nucleotides agree with TRBD1. Germline CDR1 SGHVS, CDR2 FQNEAQ. CDR3 size: 14 residues. V trimming: 3 bases; J trimming: 7 bases; junction bases outside the gene matches: 7. CDR3 in DNA: TGTGCCAGCAGCTTTACGGACAGGGAAGGGACCCAGTACTTC. It encodes CASSFTDREGTQYF.

This clone was picked up a small number of times. The chain links TRBV21-1 to TRBJ1-3; no check of the table's D call, TRBD1, against the DNA was made. TRBV21-1 has pseudogene status. The CDR3 is 13 amino acids. CDR3 in amino acids: CASSRGRRNTIYF. The CDR3 nucleotides read TGTGCCAGCTCCAGGGGCAGGAGAAACACCATATATTTT.

This clone has only a few counts. V gene TRBV11-1 combines with J gene TRBJ2-7, with 10 positions matching TRBD2. Trimming removed 5 bases from V and 2 bases from J; junction bases left unmatched: 3. CDR1 and CDR2 (germline): SGHAT, FQDESV (reference sequence). The CDR3 runs to 14 residues. CDR3 protein: CASSPLAGTYEQYF. DNA of the CDR3: TGTGCCAGCAGCCCACTAGCGGGGACCTACGAGCAGTACTTC.

This clone was detected a few times. The chain recombines TRBV30 with TRBJ2-7; D may be TRBD1 (5 bases). This CDR3 is 12 amino acids long. Trimming pared 5 bases from V and 5 bases from J, leaving 13 bases between. CDR1 and CDR2 (germline): GTSNPN, SVGIG (reference sequence). The CDR3 here is CAWDREPHEQYF. CDR3 DNA sequence: TGTGCCTGGGACAGAGAGCCCCACGAGCAGTACTTC.

The chain couples TRBV7-2 to TRBJ2-7, with 11 bases aligning to TRBD1. Germline V gene data show CDR1 as SGHTA and CDR2 as FQGNSA. V lost 5 bases to trimming and J lost 3 bases; unmatched junction nucleotides: 6. The CDR3 length is 15 residues. The CDR3 loop reads CASSQGQGAIYEQYF. The CDR3 nucleotides read TGTGCCAGCAGCCAAGGACAGGGGGCCATCTACGAGCAGTACTTC.

J is TRBJ2-7 and V is TRBV30, with unresolved D. The CDR3 runs to 13 residues. In germline, CDR1 is GTSNPN, CDR2 SVGIG (reference sequence). Trimming removed 0 bases at V and 2 bases at J, with 8 bases between. CDR3 region: CAWSVTPPYEQYF. The CDR3, as DNA: TGTGCCTGGAGTGTAACACCCCCCTACGAGCAGTACTTC.

The table lists this clone with a few counts. This chain links TRBV10-3 with TRBJ2-7; the D is unclear. The CDR3 spans 14 residues. Germline lookup yields CDR1 ENHRY and CDR2 SYGVKD. The germline V and J ends were trimmed by 3 bases and 5 bases, with 14 bases remaining between them. The CDR3 DNA sequence: TGTGCCATCAGTGACCATCCCGGCCAGAACGAGCAGTACTTC. This encodes CAISDHPGQNEQYF.

This clone was seen a handful of times. The rearrangement joins TRBV25-1 to TRBJ2-5; D is unclear. The CDR3 is 15 residues long. CDR1 and CDR2 from the germline V gene are MGHDK and SYGVNS. The V end was cut by 1 base, the J end by 1 base, with 10 bases between. CDR3 residues: CASSELFRTQETQYF. In DNA form, the CDR3 reads TGTGCCAGCAGTGAATTGTTTAGGACCCAAGAGACCCAGTACTTC. Complete variable domain (other parts from reference TRBV25-1 and TRBJ2-5): EADIYQTPRYLVIGTGKKITLECSQTMGHDKMYWYQQDPGMELHLIHYSYGVNSTEKGDLSSESTVSRIRTEHFPLTLESARPSHTSQYLCASSELFRTQETQYFGPGTRLLVL.

This chain links TRBV30 with TRBJ1-1; D unclear. The CDR3 extends over 11 amino acids. Germline loops: CDR1 GTSNPN, CDR2 SVGIG (reference sequence). Trimming removed 4 bases from V and 6 bases from J, with 9 bases in between. This CDR3 reads CAWTVSPEAFF. CDR3 sequence (DNA): TGTGCCTGGACCGTAAGTCCTGAAGCTTTCTTT.

The chain employs TRBV7-2 and TRBJ2-5, with TRBD2 identical over 9 bases. The V and J ends lost 1 base and 5 bases, in that order; junction bases with no gene match: 8. The CDR3 covers 16 residues. Per the germline V gene, CDR1 is SGHTA and CDR2 is FQGNSA. The CDR3 sequence: CASSLGGGGAQETQYF. DNA of the CDR3: TGTGCCAGCAGCTTAGGAGGCGGGGGGGCACAGGAGACCCAGTACTTC.

The V gene is TRBV5-1, the J gene TRBJ2-3; a weak D match, TRBD1 (5 bases). The CDR3 extends over 15 amino acids. V shed 1 base and J shed 2 bases, with 11 bases lying between them. The germline CDR1 and CDR2 sequences are SGHRS and YFSETQ. CDR3 protein: CASSLLAGNTDTQYF. DNA for the CDR3: TGCGCCAGCAGCTTGCTGGCAGGGAACACAGATACGCAGTATTTT. Complete variable domain (other parts from reference TRBV5-1 and TRBJ2-3): KAGVTQTPRYLIKTRGQQVTLSCSPISGHRSVSWYQQTPGQGLQFLFEYFSETQRNKGNFPGRFSGRQFSNSRSEMNVSTLELGDSALYLCASSLLAGNTDTQYFGPGTRLTVL.

The table lists this clone with a few counts. This rearrangement joins TRBV4-3 to TRBJ1-2; D is uncertain. The CDR3 contains 15 residues. Trimming pared 0 bases from V and 7 bases from J, leaving 15 bases between. Germline-derived CDR1 and CDR2 are LGHNA and YSLEER. The CDR3 coding sequence is TGCGCCAGCAGCCAAGATTCGGCGGGGAGAAGTGGCTACACCTTC. Its translation: CASSQDSAGRSGYTF.

This clone was seen a few times. V is TRBV21-1 and J is TRBJ2-5. TRBV21-1 is a pseudogene. The CDR3 is 14 amino acids. The CDR3 loop reads CASSNRARQETQYF. CDR3 bases: TGTGCCAGCAGCAACCGGGCCCGGCAAGAGACCCAGTACTTC.

This clone was observed a handful of times. The rearrangement joins TRBV9 to TRBJ2-1; 8 nucleotides align to TRBD2. With 7 bases clipped from V and 4 bases from J, the junction kept 4 bases outside the gene matches. This CDR3 is 13 amino acids long. Germline V gives CDR1 SGDLS, CDR2 YYNGEE. The CDR3 DNA reads TGTGCCAGCGCAGCGGGGGCTTACAATGAGCAGTTCTTC. Encoded protein: CASAAGAYNEQFF.

The chain recombines TRBV6-5 with TRBJ1-6; possibly TRBD1 for D (6 bases). CDR1 MNHEY and CDR2 SVGAGI come from the germline V gene. The CDR3 has 16 residues. Deletions cut 0 bases from V and 6 bases from J, with 12 bases between. The CDR3 is CASSYSGGMSNSPLHF. In nucleotides, the CDR3 is TGTGCCAGCAGTTACTCTGGGGGCATGAGTAATTCACCCCTCCACTTT.

The chain is built from TRBV6-1 and TRBJ2-3; D uncertain. CDR3 size: 13 residues. Per the germline V gene, CDR1 is MNHNS and CDR2 is SASEGT. Deletions cut 5 bases from V and 2 bases from J, with 8 bases between. The CDR3 DNA reads TGTGCCAGCAGTCCGCCATTCACAGATACGCAGTATTTT. This sequence encodes CASSPPFTDTQYF.

In its sample, this clone was seen a few times. The V call is TRBV29-1, the J call TRBJ2-1; D ambiguous. The CDR3 extends over 13 amino acids. CDR1 and CDR2 from the germline V gene are SQVTM and ANQGSEA. The V and J ends lost 3 bases and 7 bases respectively, with 13 bases between them. CDR3: CSVDLSPGNEQFF. The CDR3, as DNA: TGCAGCGTTGATCTCTCACCGGGTAATGAGCAGTTCTTC.

The sample holds one count of this clone. This rearrangement joins TRBV11-2 to TRBJ2-7; D call uncertain. The V end lost 1 base, the J end lost 1 base, and 11 bases lay between the germline ends. This CDR3 spans 15 amino acids. Per germline, CDR1 SGHAT and CDR2 FQNNGV. The CDR3 loop reads CASSLVPVTSYEQYF. The CDR3 nucleotides are TGTGCCAGCAGCTTAGTGCCCGTTACTTCCTACGAGCAGTACTTC.

J is TRBJ2-2 and V is TRBV6-1; D is unresolved. CDR1 MNHNS and CDR2 SASEGT come from the germline V gene. Trimming shortened V by 9 bases and J by 0 bases, and 5 bases separated the two germline ends. The CDR3 is 12 residues long. The DNA for the CDR3 is TGTGCCAGTGCTACGAACACCGGGGAGCTGTTTTTT. Its translation: CASATNTGELFF.

Only a few counts were recorded for this clone. The chain has TRBV9 and TRBJ2-1; D is unresolved. V was shortened by 0 bases and J by 0 bases, with 10 bases between the two germline ends. The CDR3 is 16 amino acids. The germline V gene has CDR1 SGDLS and CDR2 YYNGEE. The CDR3 loop is CASSVVSGSSYNEQFF. CDR3 sequence (DNA): TGTGCCAGCAGCGTAGTTTCTGGTAGCTCCTACAATGAGCAGTTCTTC. Complete variable domain (other parts from reference TRBV9 and TRBJ2-1): DSGVTQTPKHLITATGQRVTLRCSPRSGDLSVYWYQQSLDQGLQFLIQYYNGEERAKGNILERFSAQQFPDLHSELNLSSLELGDSALYFCASSVVSGSSYNEQFFGPGTRLTVL.